This TCR beta chain emerged from a study of spatial heterogeneity in lung cancer (dated by TCRdb to between 2018 and 2021). Study-wide context: Samples were obtained from over 70 patients with early-stage, untreated non-small cell lung cancer from the lung TRACERx cohort. In the raw uncorrected reads, each unique combination of TCR and UMI appeared more than ten times on average. TCR alpha and beta repertoires were quantitatively compared across multiple tumor regions, matched nontumor lung and blood in non-small cell lung cancer. Beta-chain transcripts were consistently detected in greater numbers than alpha-chain transcripts, which likely reflects a higher abundance of beta-chain transcripts. Nonsynonymous mutation counts, determined by whole-exome sequencing of tumor tissue, were related to features of the TCR repertoire. At surgery, both alpha and beta chains were TCR-sequenced in fewer than 250 tumor regions, about 61 matched nontumor lung samples and some 60 PBMC samples. Follow-up PBMC samples were sequenced whenever the samples were available, and the median time to follow-up was around 24 months after resection.

Reading the label with the study, this specimen's time point is: blood at routine non-recurrence follow-up after resection. Whole RNA extracted from tumor and nontumor lung tissue, or from cryopreserved PBMC samples, was used for TCR sequencing without cell sorting. Patients were selected for TCR sequencing only if sufficient RNA was available from at least two tumor regions. Results the study describes overall, beyond this receptor: Comparisons of baseline and follow-up blood repertoires included only about 15 patients. Additional single-cell paired TCR alpha and beta sequencing was considered necessary to confirm, at a functional level, the hypothesis that regional TCRs recognize regional mutations. Ubiquitous expanded tumor TCRs showed up in blood more often at tumor resection than at routine follow-up.

This clonotype has ten or more counts. The target of this receptor is not known. Base qualities are missing; no much larger clone stands one base away. Receptor libraries were prepared by 5' RACE. Instrument on record: NextSeq 500. In the TCR library protocol, a unique molecular identifier was attached to each TCR cDNA molecule so that PCR and sequencing errors could be corrected. The original methods were these. Decombinator tools were used for TCR identification, UMI-based error correction and CDR3 extraction. Expanded TCRs were defined as those above a frequency of 2 per 1,000, corresponding to the top 1% of the tumor frequency distribution. Renyi diversity was computed with the R vegan package after each repertoire had been subsampled 100 times to 5,000 TCRs. To build CDR3 similarity networks, amino acid triplet string-kernel similarity was used, and CDR3s were connected when their pairwise similarity was above 0.82. TCRdb's own reprocessing of the public reads used fastp at Q25 and MiXCR and kept productive beta chains. Entries that share a CDR3 protein sequence are merged under the most common genes and DNA. Clone size and V and J calls follow TCRdb, not the original study. This sample has 30,000 to 40,000 distinct CDR3 sequences in its table, and about 7.9% of those were observed once. About a tenth of the sample lies in the top ten.

The V and J ends are trimmed by 0 bases and 12 bases, leaving 9 bases between them. CDR3 length: 11 amino acids, cysteine to phenylalanine. Of the read, only the CDR3 DNA is kept; its 33 bases are in frame from base 1. CDR1 and CDR2 (SGHTS, YDEGEE) derive from the germline V gene. The sequence was obtained from a male donor with early-stage non-small cell lung cancer. This receptor chain uses TRBV5-8 and TRBJ1-2; the D gene lacks a confident call. Sequencing used PBMCs, obtained at follow-up. The CDR3 protein is CASSLVPEHTF. The nucleotides read TGTGCCAGCAGCTTGGTGCCGGAACACACCTTC.